A single sample is the source of the 3 T cell receptor beta chains below, sequenced in a study of radiation and T cells in renal cell carcinoma. Time point in this sample: baseline pretreatment blood. Treatment: 15 Gy SBRT to primary tumor, nephrectomy 4 weeks later. The data were produced by immunoSEQ multiplex PCR, yet TCRdb's version contains in-frame clones alone and is incomplete. Here the sample spans 130,000 or so clones, 88% being singletons. The starting material was blood, obtained from a patient whose treatment included radiotherapy and nephrectomy. The receptors were gathered from a woman aged 50 to 60 with renal cell carcinoma.

V is TRBV6-5 and J is TRBJ2-3; no firm D call. Germline CDR1 is MNHEY and CDR2 is SVGAGI. The CDR3 consists of 12 residues. Trimming left V 8 bases short and J 5 bases short, with 11 bases between. As DNA, the CDR3 is TGTGCCAGCGGGTCTTTGGGAGATACGCAGTATTTT. Protein: CASGSLGDTQYF.

This clone has only one observation. This chain connects TRBV18 to TRBJ2-1; TRBD2 agrees at 11 bases. After removal of 4 bases from V and 4 bases from J, the junction contained 6 bases not matched to a gene. Germline CDR1 and CDR2: KGHSH and LQKENI. This CDR3 is built from 16 residues. The CDR3 here is CASSRLTSGGYNEQFF. The CDR3 region has the DNA TGTGCCAGCTCACGCCTTACTAGCGGGGGTTACAATGAGCAGTTCTTC.

This clone has just a few counts. The genes are TRBV7-2 and TRBJ1-2, with 9 bases fitting TRBD1. V trimming: 5 bases; J trimming: 5 bases; junction bases outside the gene matches: 6. CDR1 and CDR2 from the germline V gene are SGHTA and FQGNSA. This CDR3 contains 14 residues. CDR3 protein: CASSRGDRAYGYTF. CDR3 DNA sequence: TGTGCCAGCAGCCGAGGGGACAGGGCATATGGCTACACCTTC.